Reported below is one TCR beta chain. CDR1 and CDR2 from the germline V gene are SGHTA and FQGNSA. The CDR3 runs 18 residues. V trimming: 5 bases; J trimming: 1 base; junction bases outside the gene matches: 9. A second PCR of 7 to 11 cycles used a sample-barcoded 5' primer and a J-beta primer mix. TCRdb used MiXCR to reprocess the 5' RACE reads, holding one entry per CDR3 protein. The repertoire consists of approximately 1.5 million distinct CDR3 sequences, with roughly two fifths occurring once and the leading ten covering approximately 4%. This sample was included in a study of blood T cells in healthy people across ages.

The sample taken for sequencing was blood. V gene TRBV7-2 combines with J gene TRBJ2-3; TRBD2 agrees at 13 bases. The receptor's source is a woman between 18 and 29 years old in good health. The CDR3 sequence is CASSETGTSGARTDTQYF. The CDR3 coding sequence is TGTGCCAGCAGCGAAACCGGGACTAGCGGGGCACGCACAGATACGCAGTATTTT.